Listed here are 2 T cell receptor beta chains from one sample, sequenced in a study of CD8 T cells in Susac syndrome. RNA amounts of roughly 0.5 to 1 ug underwent reverse transcription with random hexamers. TCRdb fed the immunoSEQ multiplex PCR reads into MiXCR, producing one record per CDR3 protein. The sample gives 150,000 to 200,000 distinct CDR3 sequences, approximately 92% of which show up once; about 0.14% is in the top ten. The sequenced sample consisted of CD4+ T cells from PBMCs. These receptors were obtained from a human donor in good health.

The chain links TRBV29-1 to TRBJ2-5; TRBD1 might be the D (7 bases). The germline V gene has CDR1 SQVTM and CDR2 ANQGSEA. V gave up 6 bases and J gave up 2 bases, with 13 bases separating them. There are 13 residues in the CDR3. CDR3 in DNA: TGCAGCGTACGGGGGACAGATCAAGAGACCCAGTACTTC. As protein: CSVRGTDQETQYF. The whole variable domain, remainder taken from reference TRBV29-1 and TRBJ2-5, is SAVISQKPSRDICQRGTSLTIQCQVDSQVTMMFWYRQQPGQSLTLIATANQGSEATYESGFVIDKFPISRPNLTFSTLTVSNMSPEDSSIYLCSVRGTDQETQYFGPGTRLLVL.

The V gene is TRBV18, the J gene TRBJ1-1; no clear D. Germline V gives CDR1 KGHSH, CDR2 LQKENI. Trimming removed 2 bases from V and 1 base from J, with 8 bases in between. CDR3 length: 14 residues. The chain's CDR3 is CASSPSSTNTEAFF. Here the CDR3 DNA reads TGTGCCAGCTCACCATCATCGACGAACACTGAAGCTTTCTTT.